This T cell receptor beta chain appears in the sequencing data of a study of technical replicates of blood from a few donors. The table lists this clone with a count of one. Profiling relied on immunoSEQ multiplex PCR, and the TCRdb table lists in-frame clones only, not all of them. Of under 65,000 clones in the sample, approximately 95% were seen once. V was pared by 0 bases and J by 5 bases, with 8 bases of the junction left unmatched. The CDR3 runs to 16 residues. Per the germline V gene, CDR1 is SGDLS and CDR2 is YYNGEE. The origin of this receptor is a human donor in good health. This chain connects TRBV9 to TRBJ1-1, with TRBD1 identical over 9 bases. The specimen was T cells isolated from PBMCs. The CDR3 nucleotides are TGTGCCAGCAGCGTAGAGGGACAGGGTAAGATGACTGAAGCTTTCTTT. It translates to CASSVEGQGKMTEAFF.